The subject of this entry is one T cell receptor beta chain. Its specificity is unknown. Extracted total RNA amounted to at least 6 micrograms for each sample. Through a sample-barcoded 5' primer and a J-beta primer mix, a second PCR was run for about 6 to 12 cycles. Each CDR3 protein gets one entry after TCRdb re-called the 5' RACE reads with MiXCR. The sample holds over 950,000 distinct CDR3 sequences; roughly 47% are singletons and the top ten take 20% to 25%. The source of the sample is a study of blood T cells in healthy people across ages. Whole-study results and caveats: Per-million-T-cell TCR beta diversity fell roughly linearly with age. Relative to aged donors, long-lived donors carried more naive CD4+ cells and displayed higher diversity.

Losses at the gene ends were 6 bases for V and 6 bases for J; bases not matched to a gene: 6. The CDR3 length is 14 residues. The germline V gene encodes CDR1 DFQATT and CDR2 SNEGSKA (reference sequence). This sequence originates from a woman aged 60-75 years in good health. The sample consisted of blood. V usage is TRBV20-1 and J usage is TRBJ2-3; 13 bases map to TRBD2. Here the CDR3 reads CSARTSGSLDTQYF. The CDR3 DNA reads TGCAGTGCCAGGACTAGCGGGAGCTTGGATACGCAGTATTTT.